This T cell receptor beta chain was sequenced in a study of HIV-infected patients and healthy controls. Study-wide findings and caveats: HIV-infected patients and controls differed significantly in mean usage of eight alpha and eight beta V genes. HIV-infected patients shared fewer CDR3 sequences between individuals than healthy controls. Comparisons were complicated because patients and controls had unequal numbers of distinct sequences.

The junction had 4 bases not matched to a gene; V was cut back by 2 bases and J by 5 bases. The length of the CDR3 is 16 residues. Germline V gene sequence: CDR1 MDHEN, CDR2 SYDVKM. Reverse transcription used about 510 ng RNA and constant-region primers for alpha and beta. Using multiplexing indices, alpha and beta chain libraries were generated apart by chain-specific third strand synthesis. A 5' RACE adapter with a random hexamer and the SP2 primer site was joined to cDNA. TCRdb reprocessed the 5' RACE reads via MiXCR and lists one record per CDR3 protein. Altogether about 15,000 distinct CDR3 sequences are present, around 6.7% being singletons, with the ten largest covering around 7.9%. No cell fractionation was done, so the repertoire covers all unsorted peripheral blood T cells. The table lists this clonotype with many counts. What it binds is not known.

This rearrangement joins TRBV28 to TRBJ2-7; 15 positions match TRBD2. This sequence was found in an adult in good health. The sequencing sample was made of blood. Here the CDR3 DNA reads TGTGCCAGCAGTTTAGGACTAGCGGGAGGGCGGGACGAGCAGTACTTC. Its translation: CASSLGLAGGRDEQYF.